A single T cell receptor (beta chain) is shown here with its context. Its cognate antigen is unknown. The data originate from a study of cytomegalovirus exposure and HLA in healthy donors. Repertoires were generated with immunoSEQ multiplex PCR, while TCRdb's copy carries only in-frame clones and drops some. The sample includes 100,000 to 150,000 clones, roughly nine tenths of them seen just once. The donors were members of the roughly 130-subject validation cohort (separate from the roughly 680-subject first cohort). V shed 3 bases and J 5 bases; nucleotides not matched to a gene: 5. The CDR3 has 14 amino acids. Germline-derived CDR1 and CDR2 are SGDLS and YYNGEE. Whole-study findings and limits: According to a subsequent analysis, TCR clusters from the first cohort were inclined to appear together in the 120 or so validation repertoires. Listed as cytomegalovirus-associated were 164 TCR beta chains.

This receptor was taken from a young man in good health and CMV-seronegative. The chain employs TRBV9 and TRBJ1-1; 9 bases match TRBD1. The specimen sequenced was PBMCs. The CDR3 reads CASSGTQGATEAFF. The DNA for the CDR3 is TGTGCCAGCAGCGGAACACAGGGGGCAACTGAAGCTTTCTTT.